This T cell receptor (beta chain) was recorded in a study of T cell responses to AZD1222 COVID-19 vaccine. Sequencing was performed with immunoSEQ multiplex PCR; in TCRdb, only in-frame clones are kept and a portion is missing. The table lists about 120,000 clones, about 86% of them singletons, with 2.5% to 3.5% in the top ten. V lost 2 bases, J lost 4 bases, and 6 bases stayed unmatched. The CDR3 spans 15 residues. CDR1 and CDR2 from the germline V gene are MGHRA and YSYEKL. The receptor comes from an adult who received the AZD1222 COVID-19 vaccine. The chain employs TRBV4-1 and TRBJ2-7; TRBD1 matches at 9 bases. Sample: peripheral blood, taken 28 days after the second AZD1222 dose. This chain's CDR3 is CASSQPGQGRYEQYF. For the CDR3, the DNA is TGCGCCAGCAGCCAACCGGGACAGGGTCGTTACGAGCAGTACTTC.